One sample yielded the 31 T cell receptor beta chains listed below, sequenced in a study of blood T cell repertoires in COVID-19. TCRdb's copy holds only in-frame clones and misses some; the assay was immunoSEQ multiplex PCR. This sample has 84,000 or so clones, with under 80% found just once. Sequenced input: peripheral blood. The receptors derive from a human donor in a cohort sampled during active COVID-19.

The rearrangement joins TRBV9 to TRBJ1-6; D remains ambiguous. Germline CDR1 and CDR2: SGDLS and YYNGEE. The CDR3 covers 14 residues. V was trimmed by 6 bases and J by 3 bases, leaving 10 bases between them. CDR3 region: CASTQTGYNSPLHF. CDR3 nucleotides: TGTGCCAGCACCCAGACTGGCTATAATTCACCCCTCCACTTT. The full variable domain, completed using reference TRBV9 and TRBJ1-6, is DSGVTQTPKHLITATGQRVTLRCSPRSGDLSVYWYQQSLDQGLQFLIQYYNGEERAKGNILERFSAQQFPDLHSELNLSSLELGDSALYFCASTQTGYNSPLHFGNGTRLTVT.

V usage is TRBV11-2 and J usage is TRBJ1-1; 7 bases line up with TRBD1. V shed 7 bases, J shed 5 bases, and the junction held 7 bases outside the gene matches. The CDR3 is made up of 13 amino acids. Germline loops: CDR1 SGHAT, CDR2 FQNNGV. CDR3: CASKTGQATEAFF. CDR3 sequence (DNA): TGTGCCAGCAAGACAGGGCAGGCGACTGAAGCTTTCTTT. The complete variable domain, with remaining parts taken from reference TRBV11-2 and TRBJ1-1, reads EAGVAQSPRYKIIEKRQSVAFWCNPISGHATLYWYQQILGQGPKLLIQFQNNGVVDDSQLPKDRFSAERLKGVDSTLKIQPAKLEDSAVYLCASKTGQATEAFFGQGTRLTVV.

The rearrangement links TRBV2 to TRBJ2-7, with 11 bases aligning to TRBD2. Germline CDR1 reads SNHLY; CDR2 reads FYNNEI. This CDR3 spans 14 amino acids. The junction had 7 bases not matched to a gene; V was cut back by 7 bases and J by 5 bases. CDR3 protein: CASTGSGGANEQYF. The CDR3 coding sequence is TGTGCCAGCACCGGTAGCGGGGGGGCGAACGAGCAGTACTTC.

The chain carries TRBV4-1 and TRBJ1-2, with D possibly being TRBD1 (5 bases). Deletions cut 6 bases from V and 5 bases from J, with 19 bases between. The germline CDR1 and CDR2 sequences are MGHRA and YSYEKL. This CDR3 is 15 amino acids long. The chain's CDR3 is CASRAGLRGGYGYTF. DNA for the CDR3: TGCGCCAGCAGGGCAGGTCTCCGGGGGGGGTATGGCTACACCTTC.

V and J are TRBV3-1 (or the pseudogene TRBV3-2) and TRBJ1-4; weak D call: TRBD1 (5 bases). The CDR3 loop spans 15 amino acids. V was cut by 4 bases and J by 4 bases, with 13 bases left in between. CDR1 is LGHDT and CDR2 is YNNKEL in the germline V gene (reference sequence). The CDR3 nucleotides read TGTGCCAGCAGCCCAGTGACAGCATATAATGAAAAACTGTTTTTT. Its translation: CASSPVTAYNEKLFF.

Only one count was recorded for this clone. V usage is TRBV9 and J usage is TRBJ2-3, with D possibly matching TRBD1 (7 bases). Germline V gene lookup returns CDR1 SGDLS and CDR2 YYNGEE. V lost 0 bases to trimming and J lost 5 bases, with 13 bases between them. The CDR3 runs 15 residues. CDR3 nucleotides: TGTGCCAGCAGCGTAGCCCCCAGGGGGGAAGATACGCAGTATTTT. It yields the protein CASSVAPRGEDTQYF.

The chain combines TRBV6-5 with TRBJ2-5; D is ambiguous. Germline V lookup: CDR1 MNHEY, CDR2 SVGAGI. The CDR3 covers 13 residues. V lost 8 bases to trimming and J lost 1 base, with 11 bases between them. This CDR3 is CASLASGQETQYF. The CDR3 nucleotides are TGTGCCAGCTTAGCATCGGGCCAAGAGACCCAGTACTTC.

This clone was observed a handful of times. V is TRBV6-2 or TRBV6-3 and J is TRBJ2-5, with D possibly matching TRBD1 (6 bases). CDR1 is MNHEY and CDR2 is SVGEGT in the germline V gene. Trimming removed 6 bases at V and 0 bases at J, with 17 bases between. The CDR3 consists of 16 residues. CDR3 coding DNA: TGTGCCAGCAGCCAAGGGGTGGGGGCTTACCAAGAGACCCAGTACTTC. This translates into CASSQGVGAYQETQYF.

J is TRBJ1-6 and V is TRBV29-1; D is ambiguous. Germline V gene lookup returns CDR1 SQVTM and CDR2 ANQGSEA. The CDR3 is 13 amino acids. Trimming left V 4 bases short and J 8 bases short, with 12 bases between. The CDR3 here is CSVAGSVDSPLHF. CDR3 in DNA: TGCAGCGTTGCGGGGTCGGTTGATTCACCCCTCCACTTT.

The chain joins TRBV6-2 or TRBV6-3 to TRBJ2-7, with D perhaps matching TRBD1 (6 bases). Looked up from germline, CDR1 is MNHEY and CDR2 is SVGEGT. The length of the CDR3 is 14 residues. V lost 5 bases and J lost 2, with 13 bases in between. CDR3 DNA: TGTGCCAGCAGTCCGGGACAAACTACCTACGAGCAGTACTTC. Its protein product is CASSPGQTTYEQYF.

The chain is built from TRBV5-6 and TRBJ2-7, with TRBD2 as a possible D gene (6 bases). This CDR3 region has 16 residues. V lost 3 bases and J lost 4, with 20 bases in between. Per germline, CDR1 SGHDT and CDR2 YYEEEE. In DNA form, the CDR3 reads TGTGCCAGCAGCTATGGGGGGATTGGACCTATTTACGAGCAGTACTTC. This sequence encodes CASSYGGIGPIYEQYF.

The V call is TRBV19, the J call TRBJ1-5; 7 positions agree with TRBD1. The V segment lost 7 bases and the J segment 6 bases; nucleotides outside the gene matches: 9. Germline CDR1 and CDR2: LNHDA and SQIVND (reference sequence). The CDR3 spans 14 residues. CDR3 coding DNA: TGTGCCAGTACCCCCGACAGGGTTGGTCAGCCCCAGCATTTT. Translated: CASTPDRVGQPQHF.

The rearrangement uses TRBV7-7 and TRBJ2-5, with a weak D call TRBD2 (5 bases). V was trimmed by 1 base and J by 1 base, leaving 10 bases between them. The CDR3 length is 15 residues. Per the germline V gene, CDR1 is SSHAT and CDR2 is FNYEAQ (reference sequence). The CDR3 DNA is TGTGCCAGCAGCTTAGGGGCAGCGGCCCAAGAGACCCAGTACTTC. Translation gives CASSLGAAAQETQYF.

The chain recombines TRBV11-3 with TRBJ1-4, with a weak D call TRBD1 (6 bases). Germline V gives CDR1 SGHNT, CDR2 YENEEA. CDR3 length: 13 residues. Trimming shortened V by 1 base and J by 10 bases, and 10 bases separated the two germline ends. In nucleotides, the CDR3 is TGTGCCAGCAGCTTAGGCGGACAGCTAAAACTGTTTTTT. It encodes CASSLGGQLKLFF.

The V gene is TRBV27, the J gene TRBJ2-7; no clear D gene. V gave up 6 bases and J gave up 3 bases, with 12 bases separating them. CDR3 size: 13 residues. Germline assignment: CDR1 MNHEY and CDR2 SMNVEV (reference sequence). CDR3 bases: TGTGCCAGCAGCTTGAGTGGTGGCTACGAGCAGTACTTC. The encoded protein is CASSLSGGYEQYF.

The chain has TRBV21-1 and TRBJ2-3; TRBD2 is the table's D call and was not checked against the DNA. TRBV21-1 is recorded as a pseudogene. This CDR3 region has 21 residues. CDR3: CASSSKNIWASGGARADTQYF. The CDR3 DNA follows: TGTGCCAGCAGCTCAAAAAATATTTGGGCTAGCGGGGGGGCGCGCGCAGATACGCAGTATTTT.

The rearrangement links TRBV5-4 to TRBJ2-7; D gene uncertain. Germline CDR1 SGHNT, CDR2 YYREEE (reference sequence). Trimming took 2 bases from V and 3 from J, leaving 9 bases between them. This CDR3 is 13 amino acids long. CDR3 sequence reads: CASSLSNGYEQYF. In nucleotides, the CDR3 is TGTGCCAGCAGCTTAAGTAACGGCTACGAGCAGTACTTC.

This clone appeared a few times. The V call is TRBV5-1, the J call TRBJ1-6, with D perhaps matching TRBD1 (6 bases). CDR1 SGHRS and CDR2 YFSETQ come from the germline V gene. V was trimmed by 6 bases and J by 7 bases, leaving 17 bases between them. The CDR3 totals 15 residues. The CDR3: CASTSTGQGNSPLHF. The CDR3 DNA follows: TGCGCCAGCACATCGACGGGCCAGGGGAATTCACCCCTCCACTTT.

CDR3: CASSIVVNYNEQFF. CDR3 DNA: TGTGCCAGTAGTATAGTTGTCAACTACAATGAGCAGTTCTTC. V and J are TRBV19 and TRBJ2-1; D unresolved. CDR3 length: 14 amino acids. Germline CDR1 and CDR2: LNHDA and SQIVND (reference sequence). V was shortened by 1 base and J by 3 bases, with 7 bases between the two germline ends.

This chain uses TRBV11-2 with TRBJ1-6, with D possibly matching TRBD1 (6 bases). The germline CDR1 and CDR2 sequences are SGHAT and FQNNGV. Trimming removed 7 bases at V and 7 bases at J, with 14 bases between. There are 14 residues in the CDR3. The DNA for the CDR3 is TGTGCCAGCATCGGCAGGGGAGGGAATTCACCCCTCCACTTT. This sequence encodes CASIGRGGNSPLHF.

The genes are TRBV2 and TRBJ1-6; D is possibly TRBD1 (6 bases). The CDR3 totals 14 residues. Trimming stripped 6 bases from V and 6 bases from J, with 12 bases between. Germline V lookup: CDR1 SNHLY, CDR2 FYNNEI. The CDR3 sequence: CASSREGGNSPLHF. CDR3 nucleotides: TGTGCCAGCAGCAGGGAAGGGGGTAATTCACCCCTCCACTTT.

Only one count was recorded for this clone. The rearrangement joins TRBV7-2 to TRBJ1-2; D might be TRBD1 (6 bases). With 4 bases removed from V and 3 bases from J, the gap between germline ends came to 21 bases. The CDR3 is made up of 17 amino acids. Germline V CDR1 and CDR2: SGHTA, FQGNSA. The CDR3 spells CASSYPLQGPLYYGYTF. In DNA form, the CDR3 reads TGTGCCAGCAGCTACCCCCTACAGGGCCCCCTTTACTATGGCTACACCTTC.

The chain uses TRBV5-5 and TRBJ1-2; the D gene is possibly TRBD1 (5 bases). This CDR3 region has 14 residues. Germline V gene lookup returns CDR1 SGHKS and CDR2 YYEKEE (reference sequence). V shed 4 bases and J shed 5 bases, with 15 bases lying between them. The CDR3, as DNA: TGTGCCAGCAGCCGGGAGACAGAGGCTTATGGCTACACCTTC. Its protein is CASSRETEAYGYTF.

The chain combines TRBV9 with TRBJ1-6, with D tentatively TRBD1 (6 bases). CDR3 size: 16 residues. Trimming took off 4 bases at V and 10 bases at J, with 21 bases between the two ends. Germline V gives CDR1 SGDLS, CDR2 YYNGEE. CDR3 coding DNA: TGTGCCAGCAGCAATACAGGGACACGGCGAAACTCACCCCTCCACTTT. Protein product: CASSNTGTRRNSPLHF.

This clone showed up just a few times. The chain combines TRBV4-3 with TRBJ1-2; a possible D gene is TRBD1 (6 bases). Germline V CDR1 and CDR2: LGHNA, YSLEER. Trimming shortened V by 1 base and J by 3 bases, and 12 bases separated the two germline ends. This CDR3 is built from 15 residues. CDR3 sequence (DNA): TGCGCCAGCAGCCAAGGGGGGCGTGGAGACTATGGCTACACCTTC. Translating it yields CASSQGGRGDYGYTF.

This clone has more than one count but fewer than ten. This chain uses TRBV7-9 with TRBJ2-5; maybe TRBD1 (5 bases). Trimming shortened V by 1 base and J by 2 bases, and 11 bases separated the two germline ends. In germline, CDR1 is SEHNR, CDR2 FQNEAQ (reference sequence). The length of the CDR3 is 15 residues. CDR3 nucleotides: TGTGCCAGCAGCTTAGTCGGTACAGGACAAGAGACCCAGTACTTC. Protein: CASSLVGTGQETQYF.

This chain uses TRBV6-6 with TRBJ1-2, with D hard to call. This CDR3 is 15 amino acids long. The ends were cut back, 2 bases at V and 4 bases at J, with 14 bases in the middle. Germline lookup yields CDR1 MNHNY and CDR2 SVGAGI (reference sequence). CDR3 coding DNA: TGTGCCAGCAGTTACCCAGGTGGGCAGTTCTATGGCTACACCTTC. It codes for CASSYPGGQFYGYTF.

This clone was detected once. This chain connects TRBV9 to TRBJ1-6; 8 positions agree with TRBD1. The length of the CDR3 is 17 residues. CDR1 is SGDLS, CDR2 YYNGEE, per germline. V dropped 0 bases and J dropped 5; count of bases not matched to a gene: 7. The CDR3 spells CASSVGDIRGHNSPLHF. For the CDR3, the DNA is TGTGCCAGCAGCGTAGGGGATATCAGGGGGCATAATTCACCCCTCCACTTT.

V is TRBV6-2 or TRBV6-3 and J is TRBJ2-1; 9 bases map to TRBD2. This CDR3 has 16 amino acids. Trimming removed 0 bases from V and 7 bases from J; junction bases left unmatched: 7. CDR1 MNHEY and CDR2 SVGEGT come from the germline V gene. The CDR3 nucleotides are TGTGCCAGCAGTTACTCGCGCGGGGGGGCCGCTAATGAGCAGTTCTTC. Its translation: CASSYSRGGAANEQFF.

This clone was recorded at least ten times. The chain couples TRBV18 to TRBJ2-7; 8 bases align to TRBD1. CDR1 and CDR2 from the germline V gene are KGHSH and LQKENI. The CDR3 is made up of 17 amino acids. J lost 1 base, V lost 5 bases, and 13 bases had no gene match. DNA for the CDR3: TGTGCCAGCTCAGACTCCTACCGGGACAGGAGTTCCTACGAGCAGTACTTC. Amino acids: CASSDSYRDRSSYEQYF.

V is TRBV7-2 and J is TRBJ1-4, with a possible D match to TRBD1 (6 bases). This CDR3 region has 15 residues. The germline V gene has CDR1 SGHTA and CDR2 FQGNSA. Trimming stripped 5 bases from V and 0 bases from J, with 10 bases between. CDR3 bases: TGTGCCAGCAGCCCCCGGACAGCAACTAATGAAAAACTGTTTTTT. The encoded protein is CASSPRTATNEKLFF.